The following is a TCR beta chain sequence with its context. Its antigen is still unknown. The data are from a study of human T cells and chemical hapten exposure. About the study: Variability of per-sample TCR yields stemmed mainly from small differences in pooled library volume. General study points: DPC sensitization produced no change in TCRs with frequency above 1 in 1000.

Time point reported: pre-sensitization, week 0. Treatment described: therapeutic diphenylcyclopropenone sensitization with weekly scalp DPC. At every patch-test visit, blood was drawn before the patch test was applied. Germline assignment: CDR1 ENHRY and CDR2 SYGVKD. CDR3 size: 14 residues. Trimming took 10 bases from V and 1 from J; bases not matched to a gene: 6. Via MiXCR, TCRdb re-called the RACE reads, giving one row per CDR3 protein. This sample has more than 250,000 distinct CDR3 sequences, with around 9.3% found just once. The starting material was whole blood, obtained in connection with sensitization to the hapten diphenylcyclopropenone (DPC). V and J are TRBV10-3 and TRBJ1-1, with 10 bases matching TRBD1. This sequence was found in a woman in her 40s with alopecia areata. Some clones in this sample may be carry-over from other donors' samples. In nucleotides, the CDR3 is TGTGCCACGCAAGGGACAGGGGCGAACACTGAAGCTTTCTTT. Translation: CATQGTGANTEAFF.